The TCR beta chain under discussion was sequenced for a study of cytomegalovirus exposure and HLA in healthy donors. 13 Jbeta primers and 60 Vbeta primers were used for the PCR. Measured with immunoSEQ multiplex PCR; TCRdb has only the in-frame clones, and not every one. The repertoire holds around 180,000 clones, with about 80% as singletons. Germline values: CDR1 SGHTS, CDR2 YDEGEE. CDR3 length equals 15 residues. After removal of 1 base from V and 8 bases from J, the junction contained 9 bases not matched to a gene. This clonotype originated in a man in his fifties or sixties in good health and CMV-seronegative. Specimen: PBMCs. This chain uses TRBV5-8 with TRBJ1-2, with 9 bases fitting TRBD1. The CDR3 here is CASSLKLQGAGGYTF. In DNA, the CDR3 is TGTGCCAGCAGCTTGAAGTTACAGGGGGCAGGGGGCTACACCTTC.